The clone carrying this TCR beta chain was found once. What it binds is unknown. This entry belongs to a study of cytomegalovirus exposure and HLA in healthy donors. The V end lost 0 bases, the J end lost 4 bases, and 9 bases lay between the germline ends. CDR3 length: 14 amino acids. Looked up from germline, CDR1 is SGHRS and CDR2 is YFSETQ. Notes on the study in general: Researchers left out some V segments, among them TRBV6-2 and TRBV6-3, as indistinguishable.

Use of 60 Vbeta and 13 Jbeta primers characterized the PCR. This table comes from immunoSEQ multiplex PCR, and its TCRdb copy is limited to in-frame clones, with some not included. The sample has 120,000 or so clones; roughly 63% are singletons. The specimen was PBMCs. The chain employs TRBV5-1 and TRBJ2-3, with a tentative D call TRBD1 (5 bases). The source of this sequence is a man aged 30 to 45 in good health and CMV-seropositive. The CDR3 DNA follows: TGCGCCAGCAGCTTGGAACAGGCCCCAGATACGCAGTATTTT. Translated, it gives CASSLEQAPDTQYF.